This TCR beta chain was captured by sequencing in a study of monozygotic twins with inflammatory bowel disease. CDR3 length equals 17 residues. Germline V gives CDR1 SSHAT, CDR2 FNYEAQ (reference sequence). TCRdb reprocessed the 5' RACE reads and reports one entry per CDR3 protein, with no DNA. The sample holds 200,000 to 250,000 distinct CDR3 sequences. Whole-blood RNA isolation (total RNA) proceeded without T cell sorting. Sequencing was performed on blood. This TCR derives from a human donor with ulcerative colitis or Crohn's disease, or a healthy co-twin of an affected twin (not recorded which). This sequence joins TRBV7-7 and TRBJ2-2; TCRdb returns TRBD1, unconfirmable since there is no DNA. CDR3 loop: CASSPSGGPSNTGELFF.